This T cell receptor (beta chain) derives from a study of shared clonotypes between healthy human individuals. Turning to the study itself: Per donor, CD8 memory used one plate, CD8 naive used two, CD4 memory used three and CD4 naive used three.

The V gene's germline CDR1 is SGHAT and CDR2 FQNNGV. This CDR3 comprises 14 residues. The ends were cut back, 0 bases at V and 4 bases at J, with 9 bases in the middle. Here immunoSEQ multiplex PCR was the method, and the copy in TCRdb shows in-frame clones only, minus some. The profile shows about 1 million clones, around 75% of them singletons. Sequenced sample: memory CD4+ T cells sorted from blood. Subset described: CD45RA-negative fraction. This receptor was identified in a man in his late teens or twenties in good health. V and J are TRBV11-2 and TRBJ1-2, with D possibly TRBD1 on 5 matching bases. CDR3 residues: CASSLDWGSYGYTF. In nucleotides, the CDR3 is TGTGCCAGCAGCTTAGATTGGGGGAGCTATGGCTACACCTTC.